This is a list of T cell receptor beta chains from one sample in a study of OX40 agonist ivuxolimab in advanced cancers. Data came from immunoSEQ multiplex PCR; TCRdb stores just in-frame clones and leaves some out. Of 20,000 to 25,000 clones in the sample, approximately 91% were seen once. The sample in question was CD4+ or CD8+ T cells sorted from blood, obtained in a trial of the OX40 agonist ivuxolimab. These receptor sequences come from an adult with an advanced solid tumor such as melanoma, head and neck, liver or kidney cancer. Each CDR3 is given with its conserved first and last residue. Each record gives: clone size, D gene, V gene, J gene, CDR3 DNA, CDR3 protein. D genes are given only for firm matches. Some rows have no size entry. The others give once, few or many, or a class for an expanded clone.

clone_size: -
d_call: TRBD2
v_call: TRBV5-4
j_call: TRBJ2-5
cdr3_nt: TGTGCCAGCAGGCTAGCGGGGGCCCCGAAAGAGACCCAGTACTTC
cdr3_aa: CASRLAGAPKETQYF

clone_size: -
d_call: TRBD1
v_call: TRBV5-1
j_call: TRBJ1-2
cdr3_nt: TGCGCCAGCAGCTTGGGAGGACAGGGCATGGGTGGCTACACCTTC
cdr3_aa: CASSLGGQGMGGYTF

clone_size: -
d_call: TRBD2
v_call: TRBV10-3
j_call: TRBJ2-3
cdr3_nt: TGTGCCATCAGAGAGCTAGCGGGGGGAATCCCAGATACGCAGTATTTT
cdr3_aa: CAIRELAGGIPDTQYF

clone_size: -
d_call: -
v_call: TRBV5-1
j_call: TRBJ1-1
cdr3_nt: TGCGCCAGCAGCTTGGGGGGCGGAGGCACTGAAGCTTTCTTT
cdr3_aa: CASSLGGGGTEAFF

clone_size: -
d_call: TRBD1
v_call: TRBV10-3
j_call: TRBJ1-5
cdr3_nt: TGTGCCATCAGTGAGGGGACAGTGGGGCATCAGCCCCAGCATTTT
cdr3_aa: CAISEGTVGHQPQHF

clone_size: once
d_call: TRBD2
v_call: TRBV5-1
j_call: TRBJ2-7
cdr3_nt: TGCGCCAGCAGCTGGGCTGGACTAGCGGGAGGAGATGAGCAGTACTTC
cdr3_aa: CASSWAGLAGGDEQYF

clone_size: -
d_call: -
v_call: TRBV29-1
j_call: TRBJ2-7
cdr3_nt: TGCAGCGGGACCAGGGACTACGAGCAGTACTTC
cdr3_aa: CSGTRDYEQYF

clone_size: -
d_call: -
v_call: TRBV4-3
j_call: TRBJ1-2
cdr3_nt: TGCGCCAGCAGCCAAGATTGGGGGAACTATGGCTACACCTTC
cdr3_aa: CASSQDWGNYGYTF

clone_size: -
d_call: -
v_call: TRBV2
j_call: TRBJ2-3
cdr3_nt: TGTGCCAGTAGCAGACGCACAGATACGCAGTATTTT
cdr3_aa: CASSRRTDTQYF

clone_size: -
d_call: TRBD1
v_call: TRBV5-5
j_call: TRBJ2-7
cdr3_nt: TGTGCCAGCAGCTCGAGACAGGGTCCCGCCTACGAGCAGTACTTC
cdr3_aa: CASSSRQGPAYEQYF

clone_size: -
d_call: -
v_call: TRBV7-6
j_call: TRBJ2-1
cdr3_nt: TGTGCCAGCAGCTTAGGAGGAGGGTGGTTCTTC
cdr3_aa: CASSLGGGWFF

clone_size: -
d_call: -
v_call: TRBV4-2
j_call: TRBJ1-3
cdr3_nt: TGTGCCAGCAGCCAAGGTCGGGGCAGGGTGAACACCATATATTTT
cdr3_aa: CASSQGRGRVNTIYF

clone_size: -
d_call: -
v_call: TRBV7-4
j_call: TRBJ1-2
cdr3_nt: TGTGCCAGCAGCTTAACCGCACAGGGAAACTATGGCTACACCTTC
cdr3_aa: CASSLTAQGNYGYTF

clone_size: -
d_call: -
v_call: TRBV5-1
j_call: TRBJ2-6
cdr3_nt: TGCGCCAGCAGCTTGGTAGGGATTGGGGCCAACGTCCTGACTTTC
cdr3_aa: CASSLVGIGANVLTF

clone_size: -
d_call: -
v_call: TRBV7-9
j_call: TRBJ2-7
cdr3_nt: TGTGCCAGCACCAATCCACGGGTGCAGGGAGAGTCCTACGAGCAGTACTTC
cdr3_aa: CASTNPRVQGESYEQYF

clone_size: -
d_call: -
v_call: TRBV11-2
j_call: TRBJ2-3
cdr3_nt: TGTGCCAGCAGCTCGGACTTAAATACGCAGTATTTT
cdr3_aa: CASSSDLNTQYF

clone_size: -
d_call: -
v_call: TRBV2
j_call: TRBJ1-1
cdr3_nt: TGTGCCAGCAGTGCAGACACGGGGGGGACTGAAGCTTTCTTT
cdr3_aa: CASSADTGGTEAFF

clone_size: -
d_call: -
v_call: TRBV6-6
j_call: TRBJ2-5
cdr3_nt: TGTGCCAGCACTCAGGGACAAGAGACCCAGTACTTC
cdr3_aa: CASTQGQETQYF

clone_size: -
d_call: TRBD1
v_call: TRBV27
j_call: TRBJ2-7
cdr3_nt: TGTGCCAGCAGTTTCGAGGGGACAGAGATCCACGAGCAGTACTTC
cdr3_aa: CASSFEGTEIHEQYF

clone_size: -
d_call: -
v_call: TRBV7-2
j_call: TRBJ2-7
cdr3_nt: TGTGCCAGCAGCTTATCCCCCAGCTCCTACGAGCAGTACTTC
cdr3_aa: CASSLSPSSYEQYF

clone_size: -
d_call: TRBD1
v_call: TRBV4-1
j_call: TRBJ2-7
cdr3_nt: TGCGCCAGCAGCCAAGTTCTTGAGTTCCGGGACAGTCTAGGGAAGTACTTC
cdr3_aa: CASSQVLEFRDSLGKYF

clone_size: -
d_call: TRBD2
v_call: TRBV7-3
j_call: TRBJ2-1
cdr3_nt: TGTGCCAGCAGCTCCAAGAACGGGAGGGCCGTAGGAGAGCAGTTCTTC
cdr3_aa: CASSSKNGRAVGEQFF

clone_size: -
d_call: -
v_call: TRBV11-3
j_call: TRBJ1-2
cdr3_nt: TGTGCCAGCAGCAATAGGGGTCCCTATGGCTACACCTTC
cdr3_aa: CASSNRGPYGYTF

clone_size: -
d_call: TRBD1
v_call: TRBV5-1
j_call: TRBJ1-2
cdr3_nt: TGCGCCAGCAGCTTATTGGGACAGAAAAAGGGCTACACCTTC
cdr3_aa: CASSLLGQKKGYTF

clone_size: -
d_call: -
v_call: TRBV19
j_call: TRBJ2-7
cdr3_nt: TGTGCCAGTAGGGAGGGGGGGGCTTGGGGCGGAGCGGCGGAGCAGTACTTC
cdr3_aa: CASREGGAWGGAAEQYF

clone_size: -
d_call: -
v_call: TRBV5-1
j_call: TRBJ2-3
cdr3_nt: TGCGCCAGCAGCTTGGTAGCGAGCACAGATACGCAGTATTTT
cdr3_aa: CASSLVASTDTQYF

clone_size: -
d_call: TRBD1
v_call: TRBV7-9
j_call: TRBJ1-1
cdr3_nt: TGTGCCAGCAGCCCATTAACAGGGGTGACTGAAGCTTTCTTT
cdr3_aa: CASSPLTGVTEAFF

clone_size: -
d_call: TRBD1
v_call: TRBV9
j_call: TRBJ1-6
cdr3_nt: TGTGCCAGCAGCGAGGCAGGGGGTTGGGATTCACCCCTCCACTTT
cdr3_aa: CASSEAGGWDSPLHF

clone_size: once
d_call: -
v_call: TRBV27
j_call: TRBJ1-2
cdr3_nt: TGTGCCAGCACCCTAGGACGGGGAGGTAACGGCTACACCTTC
cdr3_aa: CASTLGRGGNGYTF

clone_size: -
d_call: TRBD1
v_call: TRBV27
j_call: TRBJ1-1
cdr3_nt: TGTGCCAGCAGTTTCCGGGGCGTAACAGGGGGAAGGAACACTGAAGCTTTCTTT
cdr3_aa: CASSFRGVTGGRNTEAFF

clone_size: -
d_call: -
v_call: TRBV4-1
j_call: TRBJ2-1
cdr3_nt: TGCGCCAGCAGCCAAGATACCCCTCAACGGCGGGTCAATGAGCAGTTCTTC
cdr3_aa: CASSQDTPQRRVNEQFF

clone_size: -
d_call: TRBD1
v_call: TRBV23-1
j_call: TRBJ1-1
cdr3_nt: TGCGCCAGCAGTCAATCTAAGGGCCAGGGGGCGGAGGCTTTCTTT
cdr3_aa: CASSQSKGQGAEAFF

clone_size: -
d_call: -
v_call: TRBV18
j_call: TRBJ2-3
cdr3_nt: TGTGCCAGCTCACTTCAGGGAGGCGCAGATACGCAGTATTTT
cdr3_aa: CASSLQGGADTQYF

clone_size: -
d_call: -
v_call: TRBV21-1
j_call: TRBJ2-7
cdr3_nt: TGTGCCAGCAGCAAAGTTCGAACGGGGACAGGGGACACCTACGAGCAGTACTTC
cdr3_aa: CASSKVRTGTGDTYEQYF

clone_size: -
d_call: TRBD2
v_call: TRBV7-9
j_call: TRBJ2-7
cdr3_nt: TGTGCCAGCAGCTCGGGAGGGGTGGTCTACGAGCAGTACTTC
cdr3_aa: CASSSGGVVYEQYF

clone_size: -
d_call: -
v_call: TRBV30
j_call: TRBJ1-5
cdr3_nt: TGTGCCTGGAGTGTACGGGGCCGCAATCAGCCCCAGCATTTT
cdr3_aa: CAWSVRGRNQPQHF